This section outlines one T cell receptor beta chain sequence together with its context. This clonotype was observed a handful of times. Which antigen it targets is not known. Per-base quality was not reported, and no clone a single base away is much larger than it. The junction carries 9 bases between V and J, which are trimmed by 3 bases and 4 bases respectively. In the germline V gene (reference sequence), CDR1 corresponds to LNHDA and CDR2 to SQIVND. Its CDR3 holds 14 amino acids, cysteine through phenylalanine. Only the CDR3 region is kept as DNA, spanning 42 bases read in frame from base 1. To prepare the library, RACE was applied. TCRdb names NextSeq 500 as the instrument used. Library preparation attached unique molecular identifiers to individual cDNA molecules for quantitative, reproducible TCR counting. The source study handled its data this way. A median of around 100,000 TCRs per sample was observed, with a range of roughly 23,224 to 700,000. V, J and CDR3 annotation of the TCR reads was carried out using the Decombinator software suite. Every sample was subsampled to the same number of TCRs (28,000) for the PS versus PT1 abundance plots. Expanded TCRs were defined as absent before sensitization and observed at least eight times at the 2-week time point. The public sequencing data were trimmed at Q25 with fastp and processed into clonotypes with MiXCR by TCRdb, which kept only in-frame beta chains. Duplicate CDR3 protein sequences are folded into a single record with the most common DNA and genes. The authors' filters were not applied to this entry. This sample gives some 38,000 distinct CDR3 sequences in total; around 6.5% of them show up just once. Roughly 9% of the sample comes from the top ten.

These data originate in a study of human T cells and chemical hapten exposure (dated by TCRdb to 2020 to 2022). At the level of the whole study: For sensitization, 2% DPC in acetone was applied to a 2 cm by 2 cm area of upper inner arm skin. Weekly therapeutic DPC doses were additionally applied to the scalp of patients throughout the roughly 26-week study period. Patch testing was performed on the upper back with Finn chambers containing 0.01% DPC, and the patch tests were scored after 6 days according to International Contact Dermatitis Research Group standards. The mostly female patient cohort included alopecia areata with under or over 50% scalp involvement, alopecia totalis and alopecia universalis. Libraries were pooled for sequencing, and variation in per-sample TCR yields was attributed mainly to small differences in library volumes within the pool. In alopecia patients, the study followed how the peripheral blood TCR repertoire changed in vivo over primary and secondary sensitization to diphenylcyclopropenone (DPC), a hapten. Blood samples were taken from patients before sensitization (week 0) and at 2, 6 and about 24 weeks after DPC sensitization. For TCR sequencing, blood came from some 31 alopecia patients at anywhere from one to four time points (pre-sensitization, 2, 6 and 24 weeks). From each blood RNA sample, both TCR alpha and TCR beta chains were sequenced. On the study overall, not on this receptor specifically: The number of TCRs above 1 in 1000 frequency did not change with DPC sensitization; there was no evidence of global repertoire structure alterations. After repeated subsampling, changes were observed in the strength of the expansion versus patch-test correlation and in the threshold at which the correlation became significant. Compared with pre-sensitization or healthy control sets, expanded TCRs formed significantly more large CDR3 similarity clusters, which is consistent with antigen-driven responses. Alopecia, a presumed autoimmune disease, was present in all patients, so the immune response of the patients might differ from that of healthy individuals. Patch test score correlated positively with the number of PT1 expanded TCRs, reaching significance at thresholds 8, 16 and 32 but not at 4.

Interpreted using the paper, the time point label stands for: patch test 1, 2 weeks after DPC sensitization. The treatment or condition label on this specimen signifies: therapeutic diphenylcyclopropenone sensitization with weekly scalp DPC. Unfractionated whole blood was collected in Tempus Blood RNA tubes, and total RNA was extracted from that blood. Blood at each patch-test visit was drawn before the patch test was applied. Patients were eligible if aged 18 to 70, diagnosed with alopecia and judged suitable for DPC therapy, and pregnant patients were excluded. Specimen: whole blood, collected in connection with sensitization to the hapten diphenylcyclopropenone (DPC). This chain joins TRBV19 to TRBJ1-4; the D gene remains uncertain. The origin of this receptor is a woman aged 30 to 39 with alopecia areata. Some clones in this sample may be carry-over from other donors' samples. This receptor carries the CDR3 CASSIASNNEKLFF. The sequenced DNA: TGTGCCAGTAGTATTGCCAGCAATAATGAAAAACTGTTTTTT.